This T cell receptor beta chain was captured in a study of cytomegalovirus exposure and HLA in healthy donors. CDR1 is MNHNY and CDR2 is SVGAGI in the germline V gene (reference sequence). The V end was cut by 5 bases, the J end by 3 bases, with 10 bases between. This CDR3 has 13 amino acids. PCR employed 60 Vbeta and 13 Jbeta primers. Profiling relied on immunoSEQ multiplex PCR, and the TCRdb table lists in-frame clones only, not all of them. The table includes some 200,000 clones, roughly 84% detected once. The sequence derives from a woman aged 45-59 years in good health and CMV-seropositive. The sample consisted of PBMCs. The chain carries TRBV6-6 and TRBJ2-5; perhaps TRBD2 as D (6 bases). The CDR3 bases are TGTGCCAGCAGTGCGGGGCTAGAAGAGACCCAGTACTTC. Protein product: CASSAGLEETQYF.